The rows below give T cell receptor beta chains drawn from one sample of a study of siplizumab effects on memory and regulatory T cells. Repertoires were generated with immunoSEQ multiplex PCR, while TCRdb's copy carries only in-frame clones and drops some. The table has 70,000 to 95,000 clones, 75% to 90% seen once. Sequencing was performed on CD4+ T cells sorted from blood. These receptors originate from a human donor in good health. Each CDR3 is given without its conserved first and last residue. Fields, in order: J gene, D gene, clone size, CDR3 length, V gene, CDR3 protein. The D gene is left open where the match is weak. Only part of the rows carry a size: once, few, many, or a class if the clone is expanded.

NA | NA | NA | 13 | TRBV19 | ASGLGASLAYEQY
TRBJ2-5 | NA | NA | 12 | TRBV28 | ASSSRTDQETQY
TRBJ1-1 | NA | NA | 13 | TRBV11-2 | ASSRQGRAYTEAF
TRBJ1-1 | NA | NA | 11 | TRBV5-1 | ASRPRQNTEAF
TRBJ2-1 | TRBD1 | once | 12 | TRBV5-8 | ASSFKRQGGEQF
TRBJ2-2 | NA | NA | 11 | TRBV14 | ASSQVGAGELF
TRBJ2-3 | TRBD2 | NA | 12 | TRBV19 | ATTTSGSTDTQY
TRBJ1-4 | NA | once | 10 | TRBV28 | ASRLGQRGLF
TRBJ2-1 | NA | NA | 12 | TRBV19 | ASSFLGRGNEQF
TRBJ2-4 | NA | NA | 13 | TRBV5-8 | ASSLVGAAKNIQY
TRBJ2-7 | TRBD1 | NA | 12 | TRBV11-3 | ASSFGTASYEQY
TRBJ2-3 | NA | NA | 13 | TRBV5-1 | ASSLLGVRTDTQY
TRBJ2-3 | TRBD2 | NA | 13 | TRBV9 | ASSVVGLAADTQY
TRBJ2-1 | TRBD1 | NA | 14 | TRBV11-3 | ASSLRGDRGYNEQF
TRBJ2-1 | TRBD2 | NA | 14 | TRBV7-9 | ASSLGGASGSNEQF
TRBJ2-3 | NA | NA | 10 | TRBV5-1 | ASSLAADTQY
TRBJ2-7 | TRBD2 | once | 12 | TRBV10-3 | AIREAGGSYEQY
TRBJ1-5 | NA | NA | 10 | TRBV10-3 | AISVDDQPQH
TRBJ1-2 | NA | NA | 11 | TRBV7-8 | ASSQRTGYGYT
TRBJ1-5 | NA | NA | 12 | TRBV4-2 | ASSQEAGNQPQH
TRBJ2-7 | NA | NA | 12 | TRBV4-3 | ASSQEQSTYEQY
TRBJ2-7 | TRBD2 | NA | 14 | TRBV2 | ASSEGTSGFSYEQY
TRBJ2-6 | NA | NA | 16 | TRBV4-1 | ASSQGGFLRQGANVLT
TRBJ1-1 | NA | NA | 12 | TRBV19 | ASSADRTNTEAF
TRBJ1-5 | NA | NA | 12 | TRBV6-5 | ASARDGGNQPQH
TRBJ2-1 | TRBD2 | few | 18 | TRBV28 | ASSLLKTSGDSSRYNEQF
TRBJ1-2 | NA | NA | 13 | TRBV28 | ASSLPQGSSYGYT
TRBJ1-1 | TRBD1 | NA | 11 | TRBV4-2 | ASRQGENTEAF
TRBJ2-7 | TRBD2 | NA | 11 | TRBV2 | ASSGAGAYEQY
TRBJ1-1 | NA | NA | 11 | TRBV19 | ASSVTGGTEAF
TRBJ1-5 | NA | once | 16 | TRBV14 | ASSQVGVNKGSNQPQH
TRBJ2-7 | TRBD2 | NA | 13 | TRBV9 | ASSVSSGSTYEQY
TRBJ2-6 | NA | NA | 13 | TRBV7-3 | ASRPTSSGANVLT
TRBJ2-5 | TRBD2 | NA | 11 | TRBV19 | ASSASGRETQY
TRBJ1-4 | NA | NA | 13 | TRBV5-4 | ASSLGGPLDEKLF
TRBJ2-1 | TRBD1 | NA | 10 | TRBV29-1 | SVGQGFSEQF
TRBJ1-5 | TRBD1 | NA | 15 | TRBV19 | ASSPLGQGGSNQPQH
TRBJ1-2 | NA | NA | 16 | TRBV7-9 | ASSSIDRTLEIGYGYT
TRBJ2-2 | NA | NA | 14 | TRBV19 | ASTPQGGKNTGELF